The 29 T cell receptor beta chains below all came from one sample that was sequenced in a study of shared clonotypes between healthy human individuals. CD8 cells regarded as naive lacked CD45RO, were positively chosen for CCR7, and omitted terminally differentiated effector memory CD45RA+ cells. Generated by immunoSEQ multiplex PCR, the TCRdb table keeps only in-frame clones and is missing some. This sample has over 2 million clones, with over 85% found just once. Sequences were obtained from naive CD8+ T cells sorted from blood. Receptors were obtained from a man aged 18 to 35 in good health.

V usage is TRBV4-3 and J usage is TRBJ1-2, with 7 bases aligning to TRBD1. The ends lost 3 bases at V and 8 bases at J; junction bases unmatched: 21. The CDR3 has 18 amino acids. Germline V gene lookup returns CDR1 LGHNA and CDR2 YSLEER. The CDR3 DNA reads TGCGCCAGCAGCCAGCAGGCCGGGGACAGCCATTCGCGGGACGGCTACACCTTC. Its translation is CASSQQAGDSHSRDGYTF.

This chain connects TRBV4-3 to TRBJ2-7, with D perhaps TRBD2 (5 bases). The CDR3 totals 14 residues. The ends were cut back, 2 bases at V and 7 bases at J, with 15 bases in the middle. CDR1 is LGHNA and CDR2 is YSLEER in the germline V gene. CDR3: CASSQSGLEREQYF. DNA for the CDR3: TGCGCCAGCAGCCAATCCGGACTGGAGAGAGAGCAGTACTTC.

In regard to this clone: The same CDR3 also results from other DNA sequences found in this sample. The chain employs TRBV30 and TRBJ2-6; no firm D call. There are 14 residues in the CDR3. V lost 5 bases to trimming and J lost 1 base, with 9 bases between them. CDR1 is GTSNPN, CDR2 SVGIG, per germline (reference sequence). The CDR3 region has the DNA TGTGCCTGGGGAAGGGAATCTGGGGCCAACGTCCTGACTTTC. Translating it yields CAWGRESGANVLTF.

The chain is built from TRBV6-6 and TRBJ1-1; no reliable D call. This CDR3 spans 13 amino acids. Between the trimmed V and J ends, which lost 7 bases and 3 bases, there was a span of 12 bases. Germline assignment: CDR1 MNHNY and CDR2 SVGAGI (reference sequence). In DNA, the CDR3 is TGTGCCAGCAAACCGGAGGTCGACACTGAAGCTTTCTTT. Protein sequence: CASKPEVDTEAFF.

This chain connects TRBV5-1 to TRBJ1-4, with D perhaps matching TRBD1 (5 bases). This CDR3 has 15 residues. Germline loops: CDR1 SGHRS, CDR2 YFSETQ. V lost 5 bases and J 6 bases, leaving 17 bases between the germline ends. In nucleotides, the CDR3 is TGCGCCAGCAGACTGGAGGAGGGGATCTATGAAAAACTGTTTTTT. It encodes CASRLEEGIYEKLFF.

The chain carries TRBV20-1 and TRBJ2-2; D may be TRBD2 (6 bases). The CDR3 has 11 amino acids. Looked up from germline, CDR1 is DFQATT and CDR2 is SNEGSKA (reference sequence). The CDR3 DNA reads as TGCGGGACTCCGAACACCGGGGAGCTGTTTTTT. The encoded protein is CGTPNTGELFF.

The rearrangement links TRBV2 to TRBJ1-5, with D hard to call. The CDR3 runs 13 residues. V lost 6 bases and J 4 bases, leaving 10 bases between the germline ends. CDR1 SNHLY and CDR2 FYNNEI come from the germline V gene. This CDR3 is CASRGPPNQPQHF. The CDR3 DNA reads TGTGCCAGCAGGGGTCCGCCTAATCAGCCCCAGCATTTT.

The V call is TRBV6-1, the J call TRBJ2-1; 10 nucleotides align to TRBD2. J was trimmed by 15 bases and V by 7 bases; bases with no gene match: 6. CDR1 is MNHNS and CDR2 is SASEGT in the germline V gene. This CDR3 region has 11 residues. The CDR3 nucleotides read TGTGCCAGCACTAGCGGGAGTAGGCGGTTCTTC. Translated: CASTSGSRRFF.

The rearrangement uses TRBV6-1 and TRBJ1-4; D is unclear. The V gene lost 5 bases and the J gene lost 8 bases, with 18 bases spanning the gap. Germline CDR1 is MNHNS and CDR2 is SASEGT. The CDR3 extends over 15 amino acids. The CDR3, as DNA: TGTGCCAGCAGTCCCAGAGGGCAGAACTCAGAAAAACTGTTTTTT. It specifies CASSPRGQNSEKLFF.

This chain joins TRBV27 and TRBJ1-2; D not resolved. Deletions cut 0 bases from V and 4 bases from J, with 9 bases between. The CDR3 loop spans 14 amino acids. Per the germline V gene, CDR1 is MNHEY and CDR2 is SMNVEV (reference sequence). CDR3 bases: TGTGCCAGCAGTTTATCGGTGGGTGGCTATGGCTACACCTTC. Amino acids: CASSLSVGGYGYTF.

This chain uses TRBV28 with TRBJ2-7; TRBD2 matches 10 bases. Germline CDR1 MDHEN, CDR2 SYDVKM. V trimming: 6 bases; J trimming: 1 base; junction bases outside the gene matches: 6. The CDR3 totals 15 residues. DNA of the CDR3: TGTGCCAGCAGGGAGCGGGGGGGCAGATCCTACGAGCAGTACTTC. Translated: CASRERGGRSYEQYF.

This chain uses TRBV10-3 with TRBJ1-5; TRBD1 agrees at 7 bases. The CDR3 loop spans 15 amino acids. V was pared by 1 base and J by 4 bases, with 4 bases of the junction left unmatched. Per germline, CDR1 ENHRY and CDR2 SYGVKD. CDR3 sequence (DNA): TGTGCCATCAGTGAGTGGACAGGACCAAATCAGCCCCAGCATTTT. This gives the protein CAISEWTGPNQPQHF.

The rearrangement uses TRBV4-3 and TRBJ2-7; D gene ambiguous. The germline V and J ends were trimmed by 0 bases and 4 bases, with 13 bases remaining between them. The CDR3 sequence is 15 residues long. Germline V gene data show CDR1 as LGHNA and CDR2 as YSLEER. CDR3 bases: TGCGCCAGCAGCCAAGAAAATCTGGGCGGTTACGAGCAGTACTTC. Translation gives CASSQENLGGYEQYF.

The DNA of the CDR3 is TGCGCCAGCAGCCAAGTTTTCGGGGGACGGAACACTGAAGCTTTCTTT. Encoded protein: CASSQVFGGRNTEAFF. The chain joins TRBV4-3 to TRBJ1-1, with D possibly matching TRBD1 (5 bases). CDR1 is LGHNA and CDR2 is YSLEER in the germline V gene. V was cut by 1 base and J by 1 base, with 13 bases left in between. The CDR3 consists of 16 residues.

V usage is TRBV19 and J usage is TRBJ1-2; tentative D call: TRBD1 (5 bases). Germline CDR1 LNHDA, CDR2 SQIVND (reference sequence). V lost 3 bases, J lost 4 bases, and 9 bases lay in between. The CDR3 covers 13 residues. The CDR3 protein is CASSMGGAYGYTF. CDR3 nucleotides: TGTGCCAGTAGTATGGGCGGGGCCTATGGCTACACCTTC.

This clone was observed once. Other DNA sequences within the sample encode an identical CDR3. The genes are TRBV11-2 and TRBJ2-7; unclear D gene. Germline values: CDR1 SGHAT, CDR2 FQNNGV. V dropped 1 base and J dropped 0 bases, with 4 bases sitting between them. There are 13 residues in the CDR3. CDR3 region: CASSLVSSYEQYF. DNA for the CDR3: TGTGCCAGCAGCTTAGTCTCCTCCTACGAGCAGTACTTC.

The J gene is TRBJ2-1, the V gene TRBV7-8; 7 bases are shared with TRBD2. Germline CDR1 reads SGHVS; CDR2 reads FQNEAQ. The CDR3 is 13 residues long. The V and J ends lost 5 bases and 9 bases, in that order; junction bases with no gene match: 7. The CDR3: CASSDQAGREQFF. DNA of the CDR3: TGTGCCAGCAGCGATCAAGCGGGACGTGAGCAGTTCTTC.

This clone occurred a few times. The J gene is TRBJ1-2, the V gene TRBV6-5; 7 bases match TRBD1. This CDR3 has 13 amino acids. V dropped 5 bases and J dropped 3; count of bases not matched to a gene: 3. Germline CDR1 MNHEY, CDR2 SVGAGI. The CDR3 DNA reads TGTGCCAGCAGTCTCCAGGGGGACTATGGCTACACCTTC. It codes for CASSLQGDYGYTF.

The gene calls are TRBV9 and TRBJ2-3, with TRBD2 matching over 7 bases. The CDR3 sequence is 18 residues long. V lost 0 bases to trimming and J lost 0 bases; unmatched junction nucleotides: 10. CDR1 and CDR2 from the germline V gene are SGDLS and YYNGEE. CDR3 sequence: CASSVGLAAYPSTDTQYF. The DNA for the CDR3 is TGTGCCAGCAGCGTAGGGCTAGCGGCTTACCCTAGCACAGATACGCAGTATTTT.

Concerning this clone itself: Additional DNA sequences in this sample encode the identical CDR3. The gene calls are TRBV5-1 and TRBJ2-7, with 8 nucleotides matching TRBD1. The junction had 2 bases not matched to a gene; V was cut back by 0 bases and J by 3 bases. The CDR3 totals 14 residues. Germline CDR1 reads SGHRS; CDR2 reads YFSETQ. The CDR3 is CASSLEGTGYEQYF. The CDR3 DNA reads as TGCGCCAGCAGCTTGGAGGGGACAGGCTACGAGCAGTACTTC. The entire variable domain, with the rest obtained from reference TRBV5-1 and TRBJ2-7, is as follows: KAGVTQTPRYLIKTRGQQVTLSCSPISGHRSVSWYQQTPGQGLQFLFEYFSETQRNKGNFPGRFSGRQFSNSRSEMNVSTLELGDSALYLCASSLEGTGYEQYFGPGTRLTVT.

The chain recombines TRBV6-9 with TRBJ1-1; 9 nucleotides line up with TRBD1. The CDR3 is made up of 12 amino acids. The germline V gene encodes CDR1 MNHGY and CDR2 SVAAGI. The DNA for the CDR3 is TGTTTCCGCGGGACAGGGCACACTGAAGCTTTCTTT. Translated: CFRGTGHTEAFF.

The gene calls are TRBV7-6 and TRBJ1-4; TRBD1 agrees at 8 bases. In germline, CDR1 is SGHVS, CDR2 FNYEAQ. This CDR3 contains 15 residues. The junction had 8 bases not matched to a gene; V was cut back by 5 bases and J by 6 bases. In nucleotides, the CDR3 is TGTGCCAGCAGCCCGGGACAGGTTCTTGATGAAAAACTGTTTTTT. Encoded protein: CASSPGQVLDEKLFF.

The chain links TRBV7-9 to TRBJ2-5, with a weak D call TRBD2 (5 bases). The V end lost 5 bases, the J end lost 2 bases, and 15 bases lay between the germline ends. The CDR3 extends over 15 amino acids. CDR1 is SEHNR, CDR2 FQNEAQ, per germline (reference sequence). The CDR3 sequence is CASSHPVLAQETQYF. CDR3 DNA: TGTGCCAGCAGCCACCCAGTTCTAGCTCAAGAGACCCAGTACTTC. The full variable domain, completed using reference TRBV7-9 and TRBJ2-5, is DTGVSQNPRHKITKRGQNVTFRCDPISEHNRLYWYRQTLGQGPEFLTYFQNEAQLEKSRLLSDRFSAERPKGSFSTLEIQRTEQGDSAMYLCASSHPVLAQETQYFGPGTRLLVL.

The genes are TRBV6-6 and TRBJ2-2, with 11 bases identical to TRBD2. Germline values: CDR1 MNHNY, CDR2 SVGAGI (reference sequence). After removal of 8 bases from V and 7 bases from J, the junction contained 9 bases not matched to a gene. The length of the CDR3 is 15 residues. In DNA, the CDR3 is TGTGCCAGCGAGAATAGCGGGAGGGGTAACGGGGAGCTGTTTTTT. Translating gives CASENSGRGNGELFF.

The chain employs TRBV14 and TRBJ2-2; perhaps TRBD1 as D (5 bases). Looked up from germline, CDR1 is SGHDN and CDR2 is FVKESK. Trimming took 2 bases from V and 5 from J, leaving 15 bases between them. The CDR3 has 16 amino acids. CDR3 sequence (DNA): TGTGCCAGCAGCCAATTCCAGGGTGTGGGGACCGGGGAGCTGTTTTTT. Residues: CASSQFQGVGTGELFF.

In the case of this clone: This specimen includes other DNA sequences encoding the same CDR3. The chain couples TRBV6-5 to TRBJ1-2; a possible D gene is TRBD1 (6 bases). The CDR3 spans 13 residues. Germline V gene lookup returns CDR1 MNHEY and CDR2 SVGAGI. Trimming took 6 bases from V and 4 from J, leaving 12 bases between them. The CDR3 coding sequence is TGTGCCAGCAGCCTACAGGGTGTCTATGGCTACACCTTC. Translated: CASSLQGVYGYTF.

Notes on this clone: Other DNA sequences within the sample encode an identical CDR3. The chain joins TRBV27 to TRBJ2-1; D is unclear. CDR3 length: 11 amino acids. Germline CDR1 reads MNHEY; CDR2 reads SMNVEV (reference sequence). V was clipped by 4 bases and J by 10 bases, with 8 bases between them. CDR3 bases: TGTGCCAGCAGTTGGGGTGACGAGCAGTTCTTC. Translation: CASSWGDEQFF.

CDR3 loop: CASSGSSSPWDYGYTF. CDR3 coding DNA: TGTGCCAGCAGCGGTAGCAGCTCACCCTGGGACTATGGCTACACCTTC. The rearrangement links TRBV9 to TRBJ1-2; D ambiguous. Trimming pared 3 bases from V and 3 bases from J, leaving 18 bases between. The CDR3 totals 16 residues. Germline lookup yields CDR1 SGDLS and CDR2 YYNGEE.

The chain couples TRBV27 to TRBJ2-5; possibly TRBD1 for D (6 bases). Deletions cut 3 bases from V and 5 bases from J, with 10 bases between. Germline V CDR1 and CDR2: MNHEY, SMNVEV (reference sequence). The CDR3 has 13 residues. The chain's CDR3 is CASSFRGRETQYF. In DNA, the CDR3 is TGTGCCAGCAGTTTCAGGGGTCGCGAGACCCAGTACTTC.